This passage covers 2 T cell receptor beta chains from one sample sequenced in a study of T cells in Graves' hyperthyroidism and ophthalmopathy. From RNA transcripts, TCR beta CDR3 regions were amplified. With the HTBI primer set, the TCR CDR3 went through a first round of RT-PCR. MiXCR was run by TCRdb on the multiplex PCR reads, yielding one entry per CDR3 protein. The table records around 420,000 distinct CDR3 sequences, about 15% of them present only once. The sample consisted of blood. The receptors were sampled from a woman aged 18-30 years with Graves' hyperthyroidism.

This clonotype was detected many times. The chain links TRBV3-1 to TRBJ2-2, with D unresolved. The germline V gene has CDR1 LGHDT and CDR2 YNNKEL (reference sequence). Trimming took 2 bases from V and 1 from J, leaving 2 bases between them. The CDR3 has 13 residues. The CDR3 DNA reads TGTGCCAGCAGCCAATGGAACACCGGGGAGCTGTTTTTT. Protein product: CASSQWNTGELFF.

This clonotype was found many times. The chain combines TRBV5-1 with TRBJ2-7; 9 bases line up with TRBD1. V trimming: 4 bases; J trimming: 4 bases; junction bases outside the gene matches: 9. The CDR3 totals 15 residues. Germline V lookup: CDR1 SGHRS, CDR2 YFSETQ. CDR3 DNA sequence: TGCGCCAGCAGCGGGTCCGACAGGGGGGTTTACGAGCAGTACTTC. It translates to CASSGSDRGVYEQYF.